Each of the 16 T cell receptor beta chains below was sequenced from the same sample in a study of Ad26.COV2.S vaccination and SARS-CoV-2 variants. The sample's treatment: some 20 received Ad26.COV2.S at low or high dose, single or two shots; several received placebo; per-sample allocation not given. Day 63 after the first vaccine or placebo injection was the time point for sampling. Some clones are missing from TCRdb's copy, which holds only in-frame ones; the method was immunoSEQ multiplex PCR. Of about 370,000 clones listed, 75% to 90% are singletons. The source was peripheral blood, collected in a trial of Ad26.COV2.S vaccine versus placebo. These receptors were obtained from a person aged 18-65 years who received the Ad26.COV2.S COVID-19 vaccine or a placebo.

V gene TRBV6-5 combines with J gene TRBJ1-1; tentatively, D is TRBD1 (6 bases). V lost 6 bases and J lost 4, with 12 bases in between. Per the germline V gene, CDR1 is MNHEY and CDR2 is SVGAGI. CDR3 length: 13 residues. For the CDR3, the DNA is TGTGCCAGCAGCCCAGGGGTTTTCACTGAAGCTTTCTTT. Protein sequence: CASSPGVFTEAFF.

The V gene is TRBV6-4, the J gene TRBJ2-1; D remains unclear. The germline V gene has CDR1 MRHNA and CDR2 SNTAGT. CDR3 size: 13 residues. Trimming cost V 3 bases and J 5 bases, with 8 bases left between them. The CDR3 sequence is CASSEKSHNEQFF. The CDR3 DNA follows: TGTGCCAGCAGTGAGAAAAGCCACAATGAGCAGTTCTTC.

The CDR3 sequence is CASSKYRGLYIYNEQFF. The DNA of the CDR3 is TGTGCCAGTAGTAAATACAGGGGGCTTTATATTTACAATGAGCAGTTCTTC. V gene TRBV19 combines with J gene TRBJ2-1, with 9 bases fitting TRBD1. CDR3 length: 17 residues. V was pared by 4 bases and J by 4 bases, with 11 bases of the junction left unmatched. Germline CDR1 LNHDA, CDR2 SQIVND (reference sequence).

The CDR3 loop reads CASSPRSGALNTEAFF. CDR3 DNA: TGCGCCAGCAGCCCGCGGTCAGGGGCGTTGAACACTGAAGCTTTCTTT. The J gene is TRBJ1-1, the V gene TRBV4-1, with D possibly TRBD1 on 6 matching bases. The CDR3 covers 16 residues. CDR1 is MGHRA and CDR2 is YSYEKL in the germline V gene. V was clipped by 4 bases and J by 0 bases, with 15 bases between them.

The CDR3 is CASSLARGRDGYTF. CDR3 nucleotide sequence: TGTGCCAGCAGCTTGGCCAGGGGCCGGGACGGCTACACCTTC. The gene calls are TRBV5-4 and TRBJ1-2; a possible D gene is TRBD1 (6 bases). The CDR3 runs to 14 residues. The V end was cut by 0 bases, the J end by 8 bases, with 14 bases between. Germline CDR1 reads SGHNT; CDR2 reads YYREEE (reference sequence).

The V and J genes are TRBV6-2 or TRBV6-3 and TRBJ2-3; D is unclear. Germline CDR1 and CDR2: MNHEY and SVGEGT. This CDR3 region has 13 residues. V lost 4 bases to trimming and J lost 1 base, with 6 bases between them. The CDR3 sequence is CASSSRRTDTQYF. The CDR3 DNA reads TGTGCCAGCAGTTCCCGCCGCACAGATACGCAGTATTTT.

V is TRBV6-5 and J is TRBJ1-5, with D uncertain. V was trimmed by 2 bases and J by 6 bases, leaving 11 bases between them. The germline V gene has CDR1 MNHEY and CDR2 SVGAGI. The CDR3 loop spans 14 amino acids. The chain's CDR3 is CASSYTAGTQPQHF. The CDR3 DNA reads TGTGCCAGCAGTTACACCGCAGGTACTCAGCCCCAGCATTTT.

The chain recombines TRBV6-6 with TRBJ1-1; the match to TRBD1 covers 7 bases. V lost 4 bases and J lost 5; bases outside the gene matches: 1. Per germline, CDR1 MNHNY and CDR2 SVGAGI (reference sequence). This CDR3 comprises 12 residues. The CDR3 sequence: CASSSTGTEAFF. The DNA for the CDR3 is TGTGCCAGCAGTTCGACAGGGACTGAAGCTTTCTTT.

The rearrangement links TRBV11-2 to TRBJ1-1; unclear D gene. Germline V gene lookup returns CDR1 SGHAT and CDR2 FQNNGV. The length of the CDR3 is 13 residues. The V gene lost 1 base and the J gene lost 5 bases, with 8 bases spanning the gap. CDR3 sequence reads: CASSLVLGTEAFF. In DNA form, the CDR3 reads TGTGCCAGCAGCTTAGTGTTGGGTACTGAAGCTTTCTTT.

The chain carries TRBV7-9 and TRBJ1-1, with D tentatively TRBD1 (5 bases). Germline CDR1 SEHNR, CDR2 FQNEAQ (reference sequence). Trimming left V 5 bases short and J 5 bases short, with 12 bases between. This CDR3 comprises 13 residues. CDR3 sequence: CASSRDLRTEAFF. The CDR3, as DNA: TGTGCCAGCAGCCGGGACCTTCGTACTGAAGCTTTCTTT.

This chain uses TRBV5-1 with TRBJ1-6, with D perhaps TRBD1 (6 bases). Trimming pared 2 bases from V and 5 bases from J, leaving 8 bases between. The CDR3 runs to 14 residues. Germline V lookup: CDR1 SGHRS, CDR2 YFSETQ. CDR3 nucleotides: TGCGCCAGCAGCTTACAGGGAAATAATTCACCCCTCCACTTT. Amino acids: CASSLQGNNSPLHF. Full variable domain (remainder filled in from reference TRBV5-1 and TRBJ1-6): KAGVTQTPRYLIKTRGQQVTLSCSPISGHRSVSWYQQTPGQGLQFLFEYFSETQRNKGNFPGRFSGRQFSNSRSEMNVSTLELGDSALYLCASSLQGNNSPLHFGNGTRLTVT.

The rearrangement links TRBV5-4 to TRBJ1-5; D gene ambiguous. Germline V lookup: CDR1 SGHNT, CDR2 YYREEE (reference sequence). The CDR3 runs to 13 residues. V was clipped by 2 bases and J by 2 bases, with 5 bases between them. CDR3 in DNA: TGTGCCAGCAGCTTATGGGGCAATCAGCCCCAGCATTTT. This encodes CASSLWGNQPQHF.

The rearrangement links TRBV6-6 to TRBJ1-4; 7 bases line up with TRBD1. CDR1 MNHNY and CDR2 SVGAGI come from the germline V gene (reference sequence). CDR3 length: 15 residues. V dropped 5 bases and J dropped 6; count of bases not matched to a gene: 9. The CDR3 bases are TGTGCCAGCAGTCCCGGACAAGGACAGGATGAAAAACTGTTTTTT. Translation gives CASSPGQGQDEKLFF.

This clone showed up just a few times. This chain uses TRBV5-4 with TRBJ1-6, with 7 bases fitting TRBD1. CDR3 size: 15 residues. The V and J ends lost 4 bases and 8 bases, in that order; junction bases with no gene match: 9. Germline lookup yields CDR1 SGHNT and CDR2 YYREEE (reference sequence). The CDR3 sequence is CASSARQGIHSPLHF. Here the CDR3 DNA reads TGTGCCAGCAGCGCGCGACAGGGCATCCATTCACCCCTCCACTTT.

The genes are TRBV5-3 and TRBJ2-7; D uncertain. TRBV5-3 is known as an ORF, though its function is uncertain. The V end lost 7 bases, the J end lost 3 bases, and 5 bases lay between the germline ends. The CDR3 length is 10 residues. CDR3 DNA sequence: TGTGCCAGACCCCACTACGAGCAGTACTTC. Protein sequence: CARPHYEQYF.

The gene calls are TRBV10-3 and TRBJ1-1; possibly TRBD1 for D (6 bases). The V and J ends lost 4 bases and 1 base respectively, with 10 bases between them. This CDR3 is 14 amino acids long. Germline V gene sequence: CDR1 ENHRY, CDR2 SYGVKD. This CDR3 is CAISGGAGNTEAFF. The CDR3 DNA follows: TGTGCCATCAGTGGGGGGGCCGGGAACACTGAAGCTTTCTTT.